The 30 T cell receptor beta chains listed next were all sequenced from one sample in a study of T cells in Graves' hyperthyroidism and ophthalmopathy. The TCR beta CDR3 regions underwent amplification using RNA transcripts as the source. HTBI primers drove first-round RT-PCR of the TCR CDR3. One entry per CDR3 protein results from TCRdb running MiXCR on the multiplex PCR reads. The profile covers around 690,000 distinct CDR3 sequences, with around a sixth appearing a single time and roughly 15% taken by the ten largest. Specimen: blood. The receptors derive from a man aged 45-65 years with Graves' hyperthyroidism.

In its sample, this clonotype was seen a few times. The chain uses TRBV2 and TRBJ2-7, with 13 bases fitting TRBD2. The CDR3 is made up of 19 amino acids. V was pared by 2 bases and J by 3 bases, with 13 bases of the junction left unmatched. The germline V gene encodes CDR1 SNHLY and CDR2 FYNNEI. CDR3 DNA sequence: TGTGCCAGCAGTGAACTTTTGGGGACTAGCGGGATGAGCTTCTACGAGCAGTACTTC. Residues: CASSELLGTSGMSFYEQYF. Full variable domain (outside the CDR3, taken from reference TRBV2 and TRBJ2-7): EPEVTQTPSHQVTQMGQEVILRCVPISNHLYFYWYRQILGQKVEFLVSFYNNEISEKSEIFDDQFSVERPDGSNFTLKIRSTKLEDSAMYFCASSELLGTSGMSFYEQYFGPGTRLTVT.

The chain is built from TRBV28 and TRBJ1-1; D is perhaps TRBD1 (5 bases). Looked up from germline, CDR1 is MDHEN and CDR2 is SYDVKM. The V gene lost 10 bases and the J gene lost 5 bases, with 11 bases spanning the gap. There are 11 residues in the CDR3. CDR3 nucleotide sequence: TGTGCCATCCACTGGGGGACTGAAGCTTTCTTT. It encodes CAIHWGTEAFF.

This clonotype was observed a few times. The V and J genes are TRBV19 and TRBJ2-7, with 12 bases fitting TRBD2. The length of the CDR3 is 14 residues. Germline CDR1 LNHDA, CDR2 SQIVND (reference sequence). Unmatched junction bases numbered 7, after V lost 7 bases and J lost 6 bases. The CDR3 region is CASTLLAGGGEQYF. In nucleotides, the CDR3 is TGTGCCAGTACGTTACTAGCGGGAGGAGGCGAGCAGTACTTC.

The chain is built from TRBV19 and TRBJ1-2; possibly TRBD1 for D (5 bases). Germline V lookup: CDR1 LNHDA, CDR2 SQIVND (reference sequence). The CDR3 contains 14 residues. Trimming removed 0 bases from V and 6 bases from J, with 11 bases in between. This CDR3 is CASSIDAGSNGYTF. CDR3 coding DNA: TGTGCCAGTAGTATAGATGCAGGGAGCAATGGCTACACCTTC. Based on the CDR3 plus reference TRBV19 and TRBJ1-2, the full variable domain is DGGITQSPKYLFRKEGQNVTLSCEQNLNHDAMYWYRQDPGQGLRLIYYSQIVNDFQKGDIAEGYSVSREKKESFPLTVTSAQKNPTAFYLCASSIDAGSNGYTFGSGTRLTVV.

This rearrangement joins TRBV29-1 to TRBJ1-2, with D unclear. The CDR3 spans 13 residues. Trimming pared 2 bases from V and 5 bases from J, leaving 12 bases between. CDR1 is SQVTM and CDR2 is ANQGSEA in the germline V gene. CDR3 in amino acids: CSVEQSGRYGYTF. CDR3 DNA: TGCAGCGTTGAACAGTCTGGGCGATATGGCTACACCTTC. Full variable domain (rest looked up from reference TRBV29-1 and TRBJ1-2): SAVISQKPSRDICQRGTSLTIQCQVDSQVTMMFWYRQQPGQSLTLIATANQGSEATYESGFVIDKFPISRPNLTFSTLTVSNMSPEDSSIYLCSVEQSGRYGYTFGSGTRLTVV.

V is TRBV6-5 and J is TRBJ2-7; D is unclear. The CDR3 runs 13 residues. V was clipped by 0 bases and J by 1 base, with 4 bases between them. Looked up from germline, CDR1 is MNHEY and CDR2 is SVGAGI. The CDR3 region has the DNA TGTGCCAGCAGTTACTCGCGATCCTACGAGCAGTACTTC. It specifies CASSYSRSYEQYF.

The chain joins TRBV5-1 to TRBJ2-7, with TRBD2 matching 10 bases. The CDR3 consists of 15 residues. The V segment lost 4 bases and the J segment 2 bases; nucleotides outside the gene matches: 6. Germline V gene sequence: CDR1 SGHRS, CDR2 YFSETQ. CDR3 amino acids: CASSATSGIAYEQYF. The DNA for the CDR3 is TGCGCCAGCAGCGCCACTAGCGGGATCGCCTACGAGCAGTACTTC.

This clonotype was counted between two and nine times. The genes are TRBV9 and TRBJ2-7; 10 bases line up with TRBD2. Trimming at V came to 0 bases and at J to 5 bases, leaving 11 bases not matched to a gene. Germline V lookup: CDR1 SGDLS, CDR2 YYNGEE. The CDR3 loop spans 17 amino acids. DNA of the CDR3: TGTGCCAGCAGCGTAGGAGGTTGGAGCGGGAGGGCTCACGAGCAGTACTTC. Its protein is CASSVGGWSGRAHEQYF.

This chain joins TRBV3-1 and TRBJ2-7; 7 bases align to TRBD2. V shed 1 base, J shed 3 bases, and the junction held 3 bases outside the gene matches. The length of the CDR3 is 14 residues. Germline V gives CDR1 LGHDT, CDR2 YNNKEL (reference sequence). The CDR3 here is CASSQAGGGYEQYF. The CDR3 bases are TGTGCCAGCAGCCAAGCGGGAGGCGGCTACGAGCAGTACTTC.

This clonotype was observed at least ten times. The chain combines TRBV6-1 with TRBJ2-7; 8 bases are shared with TRBD1. CDR3 length equals 16 residues. The germline CDR1 and CDR2 sequences are MNHNS and SASEGT. The V segment lost 6 bases and the J segment 0 bases; nucleotides outside the gene matches: 10. CDR3 residues: CASRGPGTGRSYEQYF. DNA for the CDR3: TGTGCCAGCAGGGGACCCGGGACAGGTCGCTCCTACGAGCAGTACTTC.

This clonotype has at least ten counts. CDR3 sequence reads: CSARGGVTRSSYEQYF. The CDR3 DNA is TGCAGTGCTAGGGGGGGCGTGACTAGAAGCTCCTACGAGCAGTACTTC. The rearrangement joins TRBV20-1 to TRBJ2-7; perhaps D is TRBD1 or TRBD2 (6 bases each). This CDR3 has 16 amino acids. Trimming pared 3 bases from V and 0 bases from J, leaving 18 bases between. Germline CDR1 DFQATT, CDR2 SNEGSKA (reference sequence).

In its sample, this clonotype was seen many times. The chain has TRBV12-3 or TRBV12-4 and TRBJ1-5, with a tentative D call TRBD1 (6 bases). V gave up 3 bases and J gave up 1 base, with 7 bases separating them. The CDR3 has 14 residues. The DNA for the CDR3 is TGTGCCAGCAGTTTGGACAGAAGCAATCAGCCCCAGCATTTT. As protein: CASSLDRSNQPQHF.

This clonotype has more than one count but fewer than ten. The rearrangement uses TRBV20-1 and TRBJ1-5; tentatively, D is TRBD1 (6 bases). V was clipped by 6 bases and J by 4 bases, with 10 bases between them. Germline V gene lookup returns CDR1 DFQATT and CDR2 SNEGSKA (reference sequence). The CDR3 loop spans 12 amino acids. The CDR3 sequence: CSANRVNQPQHF. The CDR3 region has the DNA TGCAGTGCAAACAGGGTGAATCAGCCCCAGCATTTT.

In its sample, this clonotype was seen many times. The V call is TRBV28, the J call TRBJ2-1, with 8 positions matching TRBD2. The CDR3 has 14 amino acids. Per germline, CDR1 MDHEN and CDR2 SYDVKM. V gave up 4 bases and J gave up 7 bases; unmatched junction bases: 6. The CDR3 is CASSSTGTSNEQFF. The CDR3 DNA reads TGTGCCAGCAGTTCAACCGGGACTAGTAATGAGCAGTTCTTC.

This clonotype was picked up many times. The V gene is TRBV7-3, the J gene TRBJ2-7; 14 bases map to TRBD2. Germline CDR1 SGHTA, CDR2 FQGTGA. The V gene end was trimmed by 5 bases and the J gene end by 3 bases; junction bases not matched to a gene: 15. The CDR3 extends over 19 amino acids. The CDR3 DNA is TGTGCCAGCAGCAACAAGACTAGCGGGAGGGCCCCCAAAAACTACGAGCAGTACTTC. The encoded protein is CASSNKTSGRAPKNYEQYF.

On this clonotype: A much larger clone lies one base from this, so it may be a read error. This rearrangement joins TRBV28 to TRBJ2-2; D possibly matches TRBD1 or TRBD2 (5 bases each). Germline assignment: CDR1 MDHEN and CDR2 SYDVKM. Trimming shortened V by 10 bases and J by 2 bases, and 11 bases separated the two germline ends. The CDR3 loop spans 13 amino acids. The CDR3 coding sequence is TGTGCCACTCCGGGACCTAACACCGGGGAGCTGTTTTTT. Translating it yields CATPGPNTGELFF. Filled out from reference TRBV28 and TRBJ2-2, the complete variable domain reads DVKVTQSSRYLVKRTGEKVFLECVQDMDHENMFWYRQDPGLGLRLIYFSYDVKMKEKGDIPEGYSVSREKKERFSLILESASTNQTSMYLCATPGPNTGELFFGEGSRLTVL.

This clonotype was observed many times. V and J are TRBV7-3 and TRBJ2-3; the match to TRBD2 covers 7 bases. The CDR3 is 14 residues long. CDR1 is SGHTA, CDR2 FQGTGA, per germline. Losses at the gene ends were 4 bases for V and 4 bases for J; bases not matched to a gene: 5. The CDR3 loop reads CASSSGLSPDTQYF. In DNA form, the CDR3 reads TGTGCCAGCAGCTCGGGACTATCCCCAGATACGCAGTATTTT.

This clonotype was recorded a few times. This chain links TRBV4-3 with TRBJ2-2; TRBD2 is a possible D gene (6 bases). Germline CDR1 reads LGHNA; CDR2 reads YSLEER. The CDR3 extends over 15 amino acids. Trimming took 1 base from V and 5 from J, leaving 11 bases between them. This CDR3 reads CASSQGGVGTGELFF. DNA of the CDR3: TGCGCCAGCAGCCAAGGGGGGGTAGGGACCGGGGAGCTGTTTTTT.

The chain combines TRBV25-1 with TRBJ1-1; the match to TRBD1 covers 9 bases. With V trimmed by 5 bases and J by 5 bases, 6 bases remained unmatched. The germline V gene encodes CDR1 MGHDK and CDR2 SYGVNS. CDR3 length equals 14 residues. The CDR3: CASSTWTGETEAFF. The CDR3 DNA sequence: TGTGCCAGCAGTACCTGGACAGGGGAGACTGAAGCTTTCTTT.

This chain connects TRBV5-5 to TRBJ2-7, with no clear D. CDR3 length equals 14 residues. The V end was cut by 0 bases, the J end by 0 bases, with 7 bases between. The germline CDR1 and CDR2 sequences are SGHKS and YYEKEE (reference sequence). The CDR3 spells CASSLEAYSYEQYF. For the CDR3, the DNA is TGTGCCAGCAGCTTGGAGGCCTACTCCTACGAGCAGTACTTC.

This clonotype was found many times. The rearrangement joins TRBV15 to TRBJ2-7, with 7 bases lining up with TRBD2. V was pared by 4 bases and J by 3 bases, with 6 bases of the junction left unmatched. The CDR3 spans 14 residues. Germline values: CDR1 LNHNV, CDR2 YYDKDF (reference sequence). The CDR3 DNA follows: TGTGCCACCAGCATATCTAGCGGTAACTACGAGCAGTACTTC. Protein product: CATSISSGNYEQYF.

This clonotype was recorded many times. The gene calls are TRBV3-1 and TRBJ2-2, with D uncertain. This CDR3 has 12 residues. Trimming took 6 bases from V and 4 from J, leaving 6 bases between them. From germline, CDR1 is LGHDT and CDR2 YNNKEL (reference sequence). CDR3 coding DNA: TGTGCCAGCAGTATGATCACCGGGGAGCTGTTTTTT. It yields the protein CASSMITGELFF.

This clonotype was picked up many times. This chain joins TRBV30 and TRBJ1-6; unclear D gene. Trimming left V 8 bases short and J 6 bases short, with 17 bases between. Germline V gene data show CDR1 as GTSNPN and CDR2 as SVGIG (reference sequence). This CDR3 region has 14 residues. This CDR3 reads CARSKDRTNSPLHF. In nucleotides, the CDR3 is TGTGCCAGATCCAAGGACCGGACTAATTCACCCCTCCACTTT.

The genes are TRBV5-1 and TRBJ2-1, with D perhaps TRBD1 (5 bases). Trimming stripped 0 bases from V and 10 bases from J, with 17 bases between. Germline assignment: CDR1 SGHRS and CDR2 YFSETQ. This CDR3 comprises 15 residues. CDR3 nucleotides: TGCGCCAGCAGCTTGGAAGAAGGGGCTGAGCTGGAGCAGTTCTTC. Translated, it gives CASSLEEGAELEQFF.

This clonotype was recorded many times. J is TRBJ1-1 and V is TRBV14, with D unresolved. Trimming took 4 bases from V and 0 from J, leaving 12 bases between them. The germline gives CDR1 SGHDN, CDR2 FVKESK. The CDR3 covers 15 residues. CDR3 loop: CASSPREPMNTEAFF. CDR3 coding DNA: TGTGCCAGCAGCCCGCGGGAGCCCATGAACACTGAAGCTTTCTTT.

The chain uses TRBV4-1 and TRBJ1-5, with D hard to call. The CDR3 loop spans 13 amino acids. Trimming cost V 0 bases and J 8 bases, with 8 bases left between them. The germline V gene has CDR1 MGHRA and CDR2 YSYEKL. CDR3 in amino acids: CASSQEQLKPQHF. In DNA, the CDR3 is TGCGCCAGCAGCCAAGAACAGCTAAAGCCCCAGCATTTT.

This clonotype appeared many times. This sequence joins TRBV11-2 and TRBJ2-7; D uncertain. Germline V gives CDR1 SGHAT, CDR2 FQNNGV. The CDR3 contains 14 residues. V was trimmed by 0 bases and J by 3 bases, leaving 9 bases between them. CDR3 amino acids: CASSLDLESYEQYF. CDR3 DNA sequence: TGTGCCAGCAGCTTAGATCTAGAAAGCTACGAGCAGTACTTC.

The table lists this clonotype with many counts. The chain is built from TRBV2 and TRBJ2-7, with 8 bases matching TRBD2. V trimming: 3 bases; J trimming: 8 bases; junction bases outside the gene matches: 12. CDR1 SNHLY and CDR2 FYNNEI come from the germline V gene. The CDR3 consists of 15 residues. The CDR3 coding sequence is TGTGCCAGCAGTGATCTCTCAGCGGGAGTGGGTCAGCAGTACTTC. Its protein is CASSDLSAGVGQQYF.

This clonotype was observed many times. The chain is built from TRBV30 and TRBJ2-1, with unresolved D. Trimming removed 1 base from V and 3 bases from J, with 7 bases in between. The germline V gene encodes CDR1 GTSNPN and CDR2 SVGIG (reference sequence). CDR3 length: 13 amino acids. CDR3 sequence (DNA): TGTGCCTGGAGTGGCGGTAACTACAATGAGCAGTTCTTC. Its protein is CAWSGGNYNEQFF.

Only a few counts were recorded for this clonotype. The genes are TRBV28 and TRBJ1-3, with a possible D match to TRBD1 (5 bases). The germline V and J ends were trimmed by 6 bases and 0 bases, with 12 bases remaining between them. Germline CDR1 is MDHEN and CDR2 is SYDVKM. CDR3 length: 15 residues. The CDR3 DNA reads as TGTGCCAGCAGGGGACGGCTGAGCTCTGGAAACACCATATATTTT. Translated, it gives CASRGRLSSGNTIYF.